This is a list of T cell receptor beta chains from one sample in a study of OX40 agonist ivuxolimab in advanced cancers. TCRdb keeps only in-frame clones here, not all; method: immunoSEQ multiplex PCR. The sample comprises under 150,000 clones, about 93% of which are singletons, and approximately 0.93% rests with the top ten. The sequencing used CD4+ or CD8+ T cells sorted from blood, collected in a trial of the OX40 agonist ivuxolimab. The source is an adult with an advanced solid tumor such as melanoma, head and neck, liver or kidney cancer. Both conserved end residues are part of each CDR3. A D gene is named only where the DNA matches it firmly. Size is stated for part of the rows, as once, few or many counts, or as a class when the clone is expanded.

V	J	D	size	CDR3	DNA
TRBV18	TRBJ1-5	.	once	CASSQEALSNQPQHF	TGTGCCAGCTCACAAGAGGCCCTTAGCAATCAGCCCCAGCATTTT
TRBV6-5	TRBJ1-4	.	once	CVSSYSQGQGSEKLFF	TGTGTCAGCAGTTACTCTCAGGGGCAGGGAAGTGAAAAACTGTTTTTT
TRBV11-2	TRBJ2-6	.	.	CASSPRRDGANVLTF	TGTGCCAGCAGCCCCCGGAGGGACGGGGCCAACGTCCTGACTTTC
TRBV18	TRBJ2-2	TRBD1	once	CASSPHLPGQGTELFF	TGTGCCAGCTCACCACATCTTCCGGGACAGGGGACGGAGCTGTTTTTT
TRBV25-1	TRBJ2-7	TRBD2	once	CATSGSSGRLYEQYF	TGTGCCACCTCCGGTTCTAGCGGGAGATTGTACGAGCAGTACTTC
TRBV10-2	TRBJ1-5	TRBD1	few	CASSQGGQPQHF	TGCGCCAGCAGTCAGGGGGGTCAGCCCCAGCATTTT
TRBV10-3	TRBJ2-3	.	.	CAISESVGVHTQYF	TGTGCCATCAGTGAGTCGGTCGGGGTTCATACGCAGTATTTT
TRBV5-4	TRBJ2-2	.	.	CASSQDGNTGELFF	TGCGCCAGCAGCCAAGATGGGAACACCGGGGAGCTGTTTTTT
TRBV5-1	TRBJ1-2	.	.	CASSLAWSESYGYTF	TGCGCCAGCAGCTTGGCCTGGTCAGAGTCCTATGGCTACACCTTC
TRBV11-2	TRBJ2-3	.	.	CASSQGGGADTQYF	TGTGCCAGCAGTCAAGGGGGGGGCGCAGATACGCAGTATTTT
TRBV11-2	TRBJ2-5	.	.	CASSFPSQETQYF	TGTGCCAGCAGCTTTCCCTCCCAAGAGACCCAGTACTTC
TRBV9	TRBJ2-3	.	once	CASSVEGGGTATDTQYF	TGTGCCAGCAGCGTAGAAGGCGGGGGGACAGCCACAGATACGCAGTATTTT
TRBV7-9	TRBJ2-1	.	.	CASSGRGSGSYNEQFF	TGTGCCAGCAGCGGTAGGGGGTCTGGGTCCTACAATGAGCAGTTCTTC
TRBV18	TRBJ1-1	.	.	CASSPSGQAEAFF	TGTGCCAGCTCACCGTCGGGGCAGGCTGAAGCTTTCTTT
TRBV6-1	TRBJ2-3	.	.	CASSGGGRYLLSDTQYF	TGTGCCAGCAGTGGGGGGGGGCGATATCTCCTATCAGATACGCAGTATTTT
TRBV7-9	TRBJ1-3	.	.	CASSLVSSGNTIYF	TGTGCCAGCAGCTTGGTGAGCTCTGGAAACACCATATATTTT
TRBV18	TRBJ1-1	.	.	CASSPPRGNTEAFF	TGTGCCAGCTCACCCCCAAGGGGCAACACTGAAGCTTTCTTT
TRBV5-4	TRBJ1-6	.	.	CASSFSGLRNSYNSPLHF	TGTGCCAGCAGCTTTTCGGGACTCCGGAACTCCTATAATTCACCCCTCCACTTT
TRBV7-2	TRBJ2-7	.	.	CASSSNYEQYF	TGTGCCAGCAGCTCGAACTACGAGCAGTACTTC
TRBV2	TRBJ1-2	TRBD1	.	CAVHRGGDYYGYTF	TGTGCCGTGCACAGGGGGGGGGATTACTATGGCTACACCTTC
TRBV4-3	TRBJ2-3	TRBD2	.	CASSPGLAGADTQYF	TGCGCCAGCAGCCCCGGACTAGCGGGGGCAGATACGCAGTATTTT
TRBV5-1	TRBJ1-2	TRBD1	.	CASSPGQGIDGYTF	TGCGCCAGCAGCCCGGGACAGGGTATTGATGGCTACACCTTC
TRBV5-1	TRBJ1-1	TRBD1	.	CASSPGQGVTMNTEAFF	TGCGCCAGCAGCCCAGGACAGGGGGTAACCATGAACACTGAAGCTTTCTTT
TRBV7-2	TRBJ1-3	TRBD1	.	CASSLGGTVSGNTIYF	TGTGCCAGCAGCTTAGGAGGGACAGTTTCAGGAAACACCATATATTTT
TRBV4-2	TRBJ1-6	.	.	CASSQDPPAGINSPLHF	TGTGCCAGCAGCCAAGACCCCCCGGCAGGGATCAATTCACCCCTCCACTTT
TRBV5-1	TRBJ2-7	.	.	CASSFGGRSYEQYF	TGCGCCAGCAGCTTTGGGGGGAGGAGCTACGAGCAGTACTTC
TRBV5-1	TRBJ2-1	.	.	CASSFTGYSNEQFF	TGCGCCAGCAGCTTCACAGGGTATTCGAATGAGCAGTTCTTC
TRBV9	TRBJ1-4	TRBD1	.	CASSPRGQISEKLFF	TGTGCCAGCAGCCCCCGGGGACAGATCAGTGAAAAACTGTTTTTT
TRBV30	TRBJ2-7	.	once	CAWSEPGSEQYF	TGTGCCTGGAGCGAGCCAGGGTCCGAGCAGTACTTC
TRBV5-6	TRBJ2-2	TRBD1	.	CASRSGTGNTGELFF	TGTGCCAGCAGATCCGGGACAGGTAACACCGGGGAGCTGTTTTTT
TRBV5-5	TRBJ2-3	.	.	CASSLRRQWRTDTQYF	TGTGCCAGCAGCTTGAGGAGACAGTGGCGCACAGATACGCAGTATTTT
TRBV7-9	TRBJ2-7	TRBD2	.	CASSSLGLGHYEQYF	TGTGCCAGCAGCTCCCTGGGACTAGGACACTACGAGCAGTACTTC
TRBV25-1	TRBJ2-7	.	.	CASSIDSSYEQYF	TGTGCCAGCAGTATAGATAGCTCCTACGAGCAGTACTTC
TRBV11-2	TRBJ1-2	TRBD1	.	CASRSPGQNYGYTF	TGTGCCAGCAGATCTCCGGGACAGAACTATGGCTACACCTTC
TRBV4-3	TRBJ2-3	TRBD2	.	CASSQDLSSGGHGDTQYF	TGCGCCAGCAGCCAAGATCTGTCTAGCGGGGGCCACGGGGATACGCAGTATTTT
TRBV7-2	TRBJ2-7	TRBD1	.	CASSLGGTGPYEQYF	TGTGCCAGCAGCTTAGGTGGGACAGGGCCCTACGAGCAGTACTTC
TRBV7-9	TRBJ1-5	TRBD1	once	CASSLGTGVFQPQHF	TGTGCCAGCAGCTTAGGTACAGGGGTTTTTCAGCCCCAGCATTTT
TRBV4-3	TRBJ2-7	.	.	CASSLPQGSGEQYF	TGCGCCAGCAGCCTACCCCAGGGGAGCGGCGAGCAGTACTTC
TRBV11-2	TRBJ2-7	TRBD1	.	CASSPDRAYGEQYF	TGTGCCAGCAGCCCGGACAGGGCATACGGCGAGCAGTACTTC
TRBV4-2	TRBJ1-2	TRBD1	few	CASSQAGQGTGYTF	TGTGCCAGCAGCCAAGCGGGACAGGGGACCGGCTACACCTTC
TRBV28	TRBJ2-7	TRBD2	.	CASSPTSGAIYEQYF	TGTGCCAGCAGTCCAACTAGCGGGGCGATCTACGAGCAGTACTTC
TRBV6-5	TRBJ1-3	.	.	CASSRGGSSGNTIYF	TGTGCCAGCAGTAGGGGGGGCAGCTCTGGAAACACCATATATTTT
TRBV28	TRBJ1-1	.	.	CASTPPLNTEAFF	TGTGCCAGCACCCCTCCCCTCAACACTGAAGCTTTCTTT
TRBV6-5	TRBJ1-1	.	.	CASSPQGSLGTEAFF	TGTGCCAGCAGTCCCCAGGGGTCCCTTGGGACTGAAGCTTTCTTT
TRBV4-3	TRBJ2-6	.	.	CASSQSYGTSETGANVLTF	TGCGCCAGCAGCCAATCCTACGGGACCAGCGAAACCGGGGCCAACGTCCTGACTTTC
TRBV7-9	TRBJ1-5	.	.	CASSLAGRWQPQHF	TGTGCCAGCAGCTTAGCAGGGAGGTGGCAGCCCCAGCATTTT
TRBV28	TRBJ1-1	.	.	CASSLKGGNTEAFF	TGTGCCAGCAGTTTAAAGGGGGGGAACACTGAAGCTTTCTTT
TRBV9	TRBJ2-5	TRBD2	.	CASSVAGGSLETQYF	TGTGCCAGCAGCGTAGCCGGCGGGAGTTTGGAGACCCAGTACTTC
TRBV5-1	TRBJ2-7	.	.	CASSVTDYEQYF	TGCGCCAGCAGCGTAACGGACTACGAGCAGTACTTC
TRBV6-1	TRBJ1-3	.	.	CASSEYRTGNTIYF	TGTGCCAGCAGTGAATACAGAACTGGAAACACCATATATTTT
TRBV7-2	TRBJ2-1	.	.	CASSRGQGEFF	TGTGCCAGCAGCCGGGGGCAGGGGGAGTTCTTC
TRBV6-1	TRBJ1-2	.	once	CASSEVPYGYTF	TGTGCCAGCAGTGAAGTTCCCTATGGCTACACCTTC
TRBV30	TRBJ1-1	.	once	CAWGGRRNTEAFF	TGTGCCTGGGGTGGGCGGCGGAACACTGAAGCTTTCTTT
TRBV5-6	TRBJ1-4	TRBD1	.	CASSQGQFNEKLFF	TGTGCCAGCAGCCAGGGACAGTTTAATGAAAAACTGTTTTTT
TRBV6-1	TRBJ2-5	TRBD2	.	CASSRTSGGSRAQYF	TGTGCCAGCAGCCGGACTAGCGGTGGCTCCCGGGCCCAGTACTTC
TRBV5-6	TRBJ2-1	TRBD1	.	CASSYRGLSYNEQFF	TGTGCCAGCAGCTACAGGGGCCTCTCCTACAATGAGCAGTTCTTC
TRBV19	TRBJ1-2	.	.	CASSHLRGQGPINYGYTF	TGTGCCAGTAGCCATCTTCGGGGGCAGGGACCGATTAATTATGGCTACACCTTC
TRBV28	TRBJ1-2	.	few	CASSHMGGDYGYTF	TGTGCCAGCAGTCATATGGGAGGGGACTATGGCTACACCTTC